This entry describes one TCR beta chain. Antigen: not known. This sample stems from a study of metastatic and nonmetastatic thyroid tumors. Study-level information: Across blood and tumor or nodule tissue, repertoires from malignant and benign thyroid patients were compared with one another. Study results and limitations: For both blood and tumor, malignant thyroid tumors reportedly showed significantly higher TCR beta diversity than benign nodules did.

Trimming removed 8 bases from V and 1 base from J, with 14 bases in between. This CDR3 is 14 amino acids long. Germline V CDR1 and CDR2: MNHNS, SASEGT. Until they underwent thyroid surgery, no patient had received any treatment. As processed by the authors: For papillary thyroid cancer, a distant-metastasis classifier was constructed from CDR3 differences observed across clinicopathological groups. From the PCR reads, TCRdb re-called clones with MiXCR. The V and J calls here are based on TCRdb, not the publication. The table lists a few thousand clones, about 35% of them singletons. The source is a male donor with papillary thyroid cancer or a benign thyroid nodule (not recorded which). Some clones in this sample may be carry-over from other donors' samples. The V gene is TRBV6-1, the J gene TRBJ1-1, with no clear D. The sequencing input was adjacent normal tissue. In nucleotides, the CDR3 is TGTGCCAGCGGGTTAATGGACGGGAACACTGAAGCTTTCTTT. Protein sequence: CASGLMDGNTEAFF.